The T cell receptor (beta chain) under discussion was sequenced for a study of CD8+CD57+ T cells in acquired aplastic anemia. Study-level information: The sorted CD4+ and CD8+ cells yielded an average roughly 3 ug of DNA. General study results and limits: Patients and controls shared twenty-nine CD8+ CDR3 sequences.

Patients chosen for sequencing had shown CD8+CD57+ cell expansion by flow cytometry. The CDR3 is 15 amino acids. V was trimmed by 6 bases and J by 2 bases, leaving 14 bases between them. Per the germline V gene, CDR1 is MNHEY and CDR2 is SVGAGI. Concerning this clonotype: Its antigen is not identified.

Template material for TCR beta VDJ and CDR3 profiling consisted of genomic DNA. MiXCR, applied by TCRdb to the reads, yields one record per CDR3 protein. The top ten clones hold around 1.3% of a sample with under 350,000 distinct CDR3 sequences, under 60% of them seen once. The V call is TRBV6-5, the J call TRBJ2-4; possibly TRBD1 for D (8 bases). The origin of this receptor is a human donor with aplastic anemia. Sequencing used sorted CD4+, CD8+, or CD8+CD57+ T cells (not recorded which) from PBMCs. The CDR3 region is CASRPQGGSKNIQYF. In DNA form, the CDR3 reads TGTGCCAGCAGACCACAGGGGGGGTCCAAAAACATTCAGTACTTC.